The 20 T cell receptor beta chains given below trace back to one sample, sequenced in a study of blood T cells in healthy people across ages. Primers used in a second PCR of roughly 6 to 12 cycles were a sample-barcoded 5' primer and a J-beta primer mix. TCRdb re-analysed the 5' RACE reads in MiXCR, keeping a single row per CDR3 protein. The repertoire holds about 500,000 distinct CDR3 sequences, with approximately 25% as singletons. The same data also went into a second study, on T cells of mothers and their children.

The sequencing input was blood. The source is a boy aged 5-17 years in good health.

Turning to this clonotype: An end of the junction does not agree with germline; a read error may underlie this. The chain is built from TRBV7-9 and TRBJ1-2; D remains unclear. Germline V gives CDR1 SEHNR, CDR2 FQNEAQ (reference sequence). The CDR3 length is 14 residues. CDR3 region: CASSLGTVNYGCTF. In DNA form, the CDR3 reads TGTGCCAGCAGCTTAGGGACGGTAAACTATGGCTGCACCTTC. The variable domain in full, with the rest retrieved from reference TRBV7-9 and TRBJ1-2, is DTGVSQNPRHKITKRGQNVTFRCDPISEHNRLYWYRQTLGQGPEFLTYFQNEAQLEKSRLLSDRFSAERPKGSFSTLEIQRTEQGDSAMYLCASSLGTVNYGCTFGSGTRLTVV.

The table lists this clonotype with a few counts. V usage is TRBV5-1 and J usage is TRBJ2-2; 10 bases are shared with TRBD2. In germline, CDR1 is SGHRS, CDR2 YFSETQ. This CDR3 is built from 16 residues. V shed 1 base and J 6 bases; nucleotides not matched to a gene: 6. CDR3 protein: CASSLSSGGAPGELFF. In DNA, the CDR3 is TGCGCCAGCAGCTTGTCCAGCGGGGGGGCGCCCGGGGAGCTGTTTTTT.

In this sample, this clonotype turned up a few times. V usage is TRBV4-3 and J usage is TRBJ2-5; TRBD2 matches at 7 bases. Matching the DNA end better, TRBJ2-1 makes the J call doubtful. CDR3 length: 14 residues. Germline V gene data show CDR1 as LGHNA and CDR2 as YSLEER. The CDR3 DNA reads TGCGCCAGCAGCCAAGCGGGACTATGCAATGAGCAGTTCTTC. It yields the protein CASSQAGLCNEQFF.

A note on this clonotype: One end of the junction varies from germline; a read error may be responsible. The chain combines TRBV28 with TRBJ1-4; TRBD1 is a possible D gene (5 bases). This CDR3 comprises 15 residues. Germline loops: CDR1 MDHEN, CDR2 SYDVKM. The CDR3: CAGSQPGRNNEKLFF. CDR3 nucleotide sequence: TGTGCCGGCAGCCAACCGGGACGGAACAACGAAAAACTGTTTTTT.

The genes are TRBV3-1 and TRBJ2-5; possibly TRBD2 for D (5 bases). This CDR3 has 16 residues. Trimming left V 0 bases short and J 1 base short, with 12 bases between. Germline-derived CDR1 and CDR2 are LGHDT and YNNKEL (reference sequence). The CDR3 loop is CASSQDLISAQETQYF. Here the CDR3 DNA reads TGTGCCAGCAGCCAAGATCTTATTAGCGCCCAAGAGACCCAGTACTTC.

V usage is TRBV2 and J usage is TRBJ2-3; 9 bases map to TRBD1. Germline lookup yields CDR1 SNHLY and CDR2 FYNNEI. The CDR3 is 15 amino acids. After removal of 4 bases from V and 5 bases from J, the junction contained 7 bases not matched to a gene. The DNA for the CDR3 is TGTGCCAGCAGTGGGGGGACAGGGAGTCAAGATACGCAGTATTTT. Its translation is CASSGGTGSQDTQYF.

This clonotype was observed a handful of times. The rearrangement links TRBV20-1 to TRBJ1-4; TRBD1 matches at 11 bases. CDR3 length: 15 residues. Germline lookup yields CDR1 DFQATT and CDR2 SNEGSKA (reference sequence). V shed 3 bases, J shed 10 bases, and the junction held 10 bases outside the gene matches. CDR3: CSAREGQGALGKLFF. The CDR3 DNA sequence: TGCAGTGCTAGGGAAGGACAGGGGGCTTTGGGAAAACTGTTTTTT.

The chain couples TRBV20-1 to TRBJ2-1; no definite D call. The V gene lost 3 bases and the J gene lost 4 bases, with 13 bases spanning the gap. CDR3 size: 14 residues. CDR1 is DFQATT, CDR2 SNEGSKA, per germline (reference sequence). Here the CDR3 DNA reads TGCAGTGCTAGGGCCCAAACTATATACAATGAGCAGTTCTTC. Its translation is CSARAQTIYNEQFF.

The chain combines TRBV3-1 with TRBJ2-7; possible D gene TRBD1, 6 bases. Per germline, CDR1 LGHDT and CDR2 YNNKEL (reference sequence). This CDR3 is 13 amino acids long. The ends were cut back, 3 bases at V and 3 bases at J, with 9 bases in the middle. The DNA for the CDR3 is TGTGCCAGCAGCCAGGACAGCGACTACGAGCAGTACTTC. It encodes CASSQDSDYEQYF.

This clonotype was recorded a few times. In DNA form, the CDR3 reads TGCAGTGCTAGACCTGGACGCGAAGAGCAGTACTTC. Amino acid sequence: CSARPGREEQYF. This chain joins TRBV20-1 and TRBJ2-7, with no clear D. The CDR3 has 12 amino acids. Germline CDR1 and CDR2: DFQATT and SNEGSKA (reference sequence). Deletions cut 2 bases from V and 7 bases from J, with 12 bases between.

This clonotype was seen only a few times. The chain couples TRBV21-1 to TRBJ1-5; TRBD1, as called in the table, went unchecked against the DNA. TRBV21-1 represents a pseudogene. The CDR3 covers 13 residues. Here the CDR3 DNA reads TGTGCCAGCAGAAGGGGTACCGGCTGGCCCCAGCATTTT. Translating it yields CASRRGTGWPQHF.

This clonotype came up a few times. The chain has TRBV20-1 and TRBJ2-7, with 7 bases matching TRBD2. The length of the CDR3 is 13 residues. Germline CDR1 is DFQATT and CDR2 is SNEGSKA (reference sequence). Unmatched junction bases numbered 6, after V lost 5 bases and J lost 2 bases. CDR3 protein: CSAPGTTTYEQYF. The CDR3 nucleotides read TGCAGTGCTCCCGGGACTACCACCTACGAGCAGTACTTC.

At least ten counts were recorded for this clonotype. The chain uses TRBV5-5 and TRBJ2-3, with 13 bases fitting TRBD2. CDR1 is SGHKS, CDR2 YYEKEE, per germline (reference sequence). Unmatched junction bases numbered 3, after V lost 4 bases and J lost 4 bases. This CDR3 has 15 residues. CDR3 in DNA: TGTGCCAGCAGCCGTGGACTAGCGGGAGCAGATACGCAGTATTTT. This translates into CASSRGLAGADTQYF. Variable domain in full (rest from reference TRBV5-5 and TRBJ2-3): DAGVTQSPTHLIKTRGQQVTLRCSPISGHKSVSWYQQVLGQGPQFIFQYYEKEERGRGNFPDRFSARQFPNYSSELNVNALLLGDSALYLCASSRGLAGADTQYFGPGTRLTVL.

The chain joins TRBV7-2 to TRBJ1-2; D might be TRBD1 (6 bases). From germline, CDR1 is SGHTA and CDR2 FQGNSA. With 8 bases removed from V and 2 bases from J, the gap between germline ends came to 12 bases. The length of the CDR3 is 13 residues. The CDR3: CASHTGGNYGYTF. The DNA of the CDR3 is TGTGCCAGCCACACGGGGGGCAACTATGGCTACACCTTC.

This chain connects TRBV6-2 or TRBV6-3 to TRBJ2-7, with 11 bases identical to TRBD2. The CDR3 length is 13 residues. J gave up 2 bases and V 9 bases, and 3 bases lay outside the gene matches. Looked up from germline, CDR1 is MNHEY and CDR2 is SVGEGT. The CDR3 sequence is CASTSGSPYEQYF. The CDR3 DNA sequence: TGTGCCAGTACTAGCGGGAGTCCCTACGAGCAGTACTTC.

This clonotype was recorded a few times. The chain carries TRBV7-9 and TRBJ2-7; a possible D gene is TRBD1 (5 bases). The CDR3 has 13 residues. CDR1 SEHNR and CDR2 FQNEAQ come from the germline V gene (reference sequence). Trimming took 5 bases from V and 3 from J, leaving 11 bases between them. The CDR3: CASSRTNNYEQYF. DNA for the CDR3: TGTGCCAGCAGCCGGACAAACAACTACGAGCAGTACTTC.

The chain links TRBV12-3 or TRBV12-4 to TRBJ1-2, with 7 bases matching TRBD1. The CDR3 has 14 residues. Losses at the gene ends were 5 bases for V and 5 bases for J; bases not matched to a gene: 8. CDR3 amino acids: CASSNDRVQYGYTF. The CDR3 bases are TGTGCCAGCAGTAACGACAGGGTGCAGTATGGCTACACCTTC.

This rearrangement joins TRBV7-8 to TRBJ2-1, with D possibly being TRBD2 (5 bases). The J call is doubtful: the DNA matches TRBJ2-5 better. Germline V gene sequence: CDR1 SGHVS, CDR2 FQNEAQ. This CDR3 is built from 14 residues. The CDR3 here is CASSLYPGIGTQYF. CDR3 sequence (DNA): TGTGCCAGCAGCTTATATCCCGGGATAGGTACCCAGTACTTC.

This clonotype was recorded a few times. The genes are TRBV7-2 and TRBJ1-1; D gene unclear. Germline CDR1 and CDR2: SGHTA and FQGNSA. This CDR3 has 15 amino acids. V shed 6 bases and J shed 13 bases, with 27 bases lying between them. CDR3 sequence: CASSPAAGTTLKLFF. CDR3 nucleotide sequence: TGTGCCAGCAGTCCGGCTGCCGGAACCACACTGAAGCTTTTCTTT.

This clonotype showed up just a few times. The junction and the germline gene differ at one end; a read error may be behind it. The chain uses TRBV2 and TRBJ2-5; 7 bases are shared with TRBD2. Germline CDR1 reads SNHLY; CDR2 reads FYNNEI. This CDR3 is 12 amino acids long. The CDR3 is CASRASGGEEFF. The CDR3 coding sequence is TGTGCCAGCAGGGCTAGCGGCGGAGAGGAGTTCTTC.